Each of the 22 T cell receptor beta chains below was sequenced from the same sample in a study of blood T cell repertoires in COVID-19. Profiling relied on immunoSEQ multiplex PCR, and the TCRdb table lists in-frame clones only, not all of them. This table has around 290,000 clones, around 86% appearing once. The sample was PBMCs or T cells enriched from blood (not recorded which). Every receptor here comes from a woman under 30 who had recovered from COVID-19.

The chain uses TRBV5-1 and TRBJ2-3, with 9 bases lining up with TRBD2. The CDR3 totals 17 residues. V shed 0 bases and J 4 bases; nucleotides not matched to a gene: 9. Germline CDR1 SGHRS, CDR2 YFSETQ. The CDR3 nucleotides are TGCGCCAGCAGCTTGGCCTTGGCGGGAGGGCGAGCAGATACGCAGTATTTT. Its translation is CASSLALAGGRADTQYF.

The chain employs TRBV6-5 and TRBJ2-2, with 10 bases aligning to TRBD1. Per germline, CDR1 MNHEY and CDR2 SVGAGI. Losses at the gene ends were 8 bases for V and 6 bases for J; bases not matched to a gene: 9. The CDR3 has 15 amino acids. The CDR3, as DNA: TGTGCCAGCGAGAAAGGGACAGGGGAATCCGGGGAGCTGTTTTTT. Residues: CASEKGTGESGELFF.

The rearrangement links TRBV7-8 to TRBJ1-5, with D perhaps matching TRBD1 (5 bases). The germline V gene encodes CDR1 SGHVS and CDR2 FQNEAQ. The CDR3 has 16 amino acids. The V gene lost 5 bases and the J gene lost 0 bases, with 14 bases spanning the gap. The CDR3 nucleotides read TGTGCCAGCAGCCCGATATTGACAGATAGCAATCAGCCCCAGCATTTT. Protein product: CASSPILTDSNQPQHF.

This clone was seen a few times. The CDR3 DNA reads TGTGCCAGCAGCCCCGCGGGCCAAGAGACCCAGTACTTC. As protein: CASSPAGQETQYF. The V and J genes are TRBV3-1 (or the pseudogene TRBV3-2) and TRBJ2-5; tentative D call: TRBD2 (5 bases). The length of the CDR3 is 13 residues. Germline assignment: CDR1 LGHDT and CDR2 YNNKEL (reference sequence). V was pared by 4 bases and J by 1 base, with 7 bases between.

This clone was recorded only once. This chain connects TRBV27 to TRBJ2-2; 7 bases agree with TRBD1. This CDR3 has 16 amino acids. Trimming removed 2 bases from V and 11 bases from J; junction bases left unmatched: 14. Germline CDR1 is MNHEY and CDR2 is SMNVEV (reference sequence). Here the CDR3 DNA reads TGTGCCAGCAGTTTACGGAGACCGGGACAGCCTGGAGAGCTGTTTTTT. As protein: CASSLRRPGQPGELFF.

This chain uses TRBV19 with TRBJ1-2; a weak D match, TRBD1 (5 bases). Germline values: CDR1 LNHDA, CDR2 SQIVND (reference sequence). CDR3 length equals 13 residues. Trimming left V 3 bases short and J 3 bases short, with 8 bases between. The CDR3 is CASSIRGDYGYTF. The CDR3 region has the DNA TGTGCCAGTAGTATTCGGGGGGACTATGGCTACACCTTC.

The rearrangement uses TRBV3-1 (or the pseudogene TRBV3-2) and TRBJ1-2; D is uncertain. The germline V gene has CDR1 LGHDT and CDR2 YNNKEL (reference sequence). V lost 1 base to trimming and J lost 4 bases, with 10 bases between them. The CDR3 totals 14 residues. Here the CDR3 DNA reads TGTGCCAGCAGCCAAGGAGCAGAGGTCTATGGCTACACCTTC. It specifies CASSQGAEVYGYTF.

The chain employs TRBV9 and TRBJ2-1; D gene ambiguous. Trimming took off 4 bases at V and 6 bases at J, with 17 bases between the two ends. This CDR3 has 15 residues. Germline V gene data show CDR1 as SGDLS and CDR2 as YYNGEE. In nucleotides, the CDR3 is TGTGCCAGCAGCCCAGAAGGTCGATGGAGCAATGAGCAGTTCTTC. Its protein product is CASSPEGRWSNEQFF.

To note about this clone: Distinct nucleotide sequences in the sample also encode this CDR3. The J gene is TRBJ1-1, the V gene TRBV7-9; 8 bases are a match to TRBD1. This CDR3 contains 14 residues. Germline values: CDR1 SEHNR, CDR2 FQNEAQ (reference sequence). V gave up 1 base and J gave up 4 bases; unmatched junction bases: 2. This CDR3 reads CASSLVTGGTEAFF. Written as DNA, the CDR3 is TGTGCCAGCAGCTTAGTCACAGGGGGCACTGAAGCTTTCTTT.

The CDR3 loop is CATSRDAGGYYGYTF. CDR3 coding DNA: TGTGCCACCAGCAGAGATGCAGGGGGCTACTATGGCTACACCTTC. The V call is TRBV15, the J call TRBJ1-2; 8 bases are shared with TRBD1. The CDR3 runs 15 residues. V trimming: 0 bases; J trimming: 3 bases; junction bases outside the gene matches: 3. Germline values: CDR1 LNHNV, CDR2 YYDKDF (reference sequence).

V and J are TRBV28 and TRBJ1-6, with D perhaps TRBD1 (5 bases). The CDR3 runs to 17 residues. Germline values: CDR1 MDHEN, CDR2 SYDVKM. With 5 bases removed from V and 2 bases from J, the gap between germline ends came to 16 bases. The CDR3 DNA sequence: TGTGCCAGCAGTCCGCGGGGGGTGGATCCCTATAATTCACCCCTCCACTTT. Its translation: CASSPRGVDPYNSPLHF.

The rearrangement uses TRBV28 and TRBJ2-2; TRBD1 matches at 7 bases. The CDR3 runs 16 residues. Germline V gene data show CDR1 as MDHEN and CDR2 as SYDVKM. J was trimmed by 4 bases and V by 2 bases; bases with no gene match: 7. CDR3 sequence reads: CASSLAGRDSTGELFF. The CDR3 DNA reads as TGTGCCAGCAGTTTAGCGGGCAGGGACAGCACCGGGGAGCTGTTTTTT.

The rearrangement uses TRBV7-2 and TRBJ2-2, with 9 bases identical to TRBD2. The CDR3 runs 16 residues. CDR1 is SGHTA and CDR2 is FQGNSA in the germline V gene. Trimming cost V 1 base and J 6 bases; bases outside gene matches: 6. The CDR3 DNA reads TGTGCCAGCAGCTTAGATGGGACTAGCTTTCCCGGGGAGCTGTTTTTT. Translation gives CASSLDGTSFPGELFF.

The DNA of the CDR3 is TGTGCCAGCAGCCCCAAAGGGGGCAGCTATGGCTACACCTTC. Its translation: CASSPKGGSYGYTF. The chain carries TRBV7-9 and TRBJ1-2; 7 bases map to TRBD1. Germline V gene sequence: CDR1 SEHNR, CDR2 FQNEAQ (reference sequence). Trimming cost V 5 bases and J 4 bases; bases outside gene matches: 7. This CDR3 is built from 14 residues.

V usage is TRBV5-4 and J usage is TRBJ2-7, with TRBD2 matching over 7 bases. The V gene end was trimmed by 4 bases and the J gene end by 0 bases; junction bases not matched to a gene: 10. CDR3 length equals 16 residues. CDR1 SGHNT and CDR2 YYREEE come from the germline V gene (reference sequence). The CDR3 DNA is TGTGCCAGCAGCCCCAATATACAGCGGGGCTCCTACGAGCAGTACTTC. It codes for CASSPNIQRGSYEQYF.

The chain combines TRBV7-2 with TRBJ2-1; 8 nucleotides match TRBD2. CDR3 size: 19 residues. J was trimmed by 3 bases and V by 0 bases; bases with no gene match: 13. Looked up from germline, CDR1 is SGHTA and CDR2 is FQGNSA. CDR3 nucleotide sequence: TGTGCCAGCAGCTTAGCAAGGTCGGTAAGCGGGGGAGACTACAATGAGCAGTTCTTC. It translates to CASSLARSVSGGDYNEQFF.

This rearrangement joins TRBV7-9 to TRBJ1-1, with D uncertain. The CDR3 has 14 residues. CDR1 SEHNR and CDR2 FQNEAQ come from the germline V gene (reference sequence). The V end was cut by 0 bases, the J end by 2 bases, with 7 bases between. Written as DNA, the CDR3 is TGTGCCAGCAGCTTAGCGGGCAGAAACACTGAAGCTTTCTTT. The encoded protein is CASSLAGRNTEAFF. The complete variable domain, with remaining parts taken from reference TRBV7-9 and TRBJ1-1, reads DTGVSQNPRHKITKRGQNVTFRCDPISEHNRLYWYRQTLGQGPEFLTYFQNEAQLEKSRLLSDRFSAERPKGSFSTLEIQRTEQGDSAMYLCASSLAGRNTEAFFGQGTRLTVV.

V is TRBV27 and J is TRBJ2-7; D is unresolved. There are 15 residues in the CDR3. The V and J ends lost 0 bases and 1 base respectively, with 10 bases between them. Germline lookup yields CDR1 MNHEY and CDR2 SMNVEV (reference sequence). In DNA form, the CDR3 reads TGTGCCAGCAGTTTATCGAGGTCCAGTTCCTACGAGCAGTACTTC. Amino acids: CASSLSRSSSYEQYF.

The J gene is TRBJ1-3, the V gene TRBV3-1 (or the pseudogene TRBV3-2); 9 bases are shared with TRBD1. CDR1 and CDR2 (germline): LGHDT, YNNKEL (reference sequence). The length of the CDR3 is 21 residues. J lost 3 bases, V lost 0 bases, and 18 bases had no gene match. The CDR3: CASSQDLSSRQGGPFGNTIYF. The CDR3 DNA follows: TGTGCCAGCAGCCAAGATCTTTCATCCCGACAGGGGGGGCCCTTTGGAAACACCATATATTTT.

The V gene is TRBV5-1, the J gene TRBJ2-3, with 10 bases fitting TRBD2. Germline assignment: CDR1 SGHRS and CDR2 YFSETQ. With V trimmed by 0 bases and J by 5 bases, 12 bases remained unmatched. This CDR3 spans 18 amino acids. CDR3 in DNA: TGCGCCAGCAGCTTGGGCCTGAGGCTAGCGGGAGACAAAGATACGCAGTATTTT. Its translation is CASSLGLRLAGDKDTQYF.

The chain carries TRBV18 and TRBJ2-7, with 11 positions matching TRBD2. J lost 0 bases, V lost 3 bases, and 1 base had no gene match. There are 15 residues in the CDR3. Germline V gene lookup returns CDR1 KGHSH and CDR2 LQKENI. CDR3 protein: CASSPTSGDSYEQYF. The CDR3 DNA follows: TGTGCCAGCTCACCGACTAGCGGGGACTCCTACGAGCAGTACTTC. Filled out from reference TRBV18 and TRBJ2-7, the complete variable domain reads NAGVMQNPRHLVRRRGQEARLRCSPMKGHSHVYWYRQLPEEGLKFMVYLQKENIIDESGMPKERFSAEFPKEGPSILRIQQVVRGDSAAYFCASSPTSGDSYEQYFGPGTRLTVT.

J is TRBJ2-3 and V is TRBV5-1; 11 bases align to TRBD2. V shed 0 bases and J 4 bases; nucleotides not matched to a gene: 4. The CDR3 extends over 16 amino acids. Germline CDR1 SGHRS, CDR2 YFSETQ. Here the CDR3 DNA reads TGCGCCAGCAGCTTGGAGACTAGCGGGGCGCCAGATACGCAGTATTTT. As protein: CASSLETSGAPDTQYF. Full variable domain (outside the CDR3, taken from reference TRBV5-1 and TRBJ2-3): KAGVTQTPRYLIKTRGQQVTLSCSPISGHRSVSWYQQTPGQGLQFLFEYFSETQRNKGNFPGRFSGRQFSNSRSEMNVSTLELGDSALYLCASSLETSGAPDTQYFGPGTRLTVL.